These T cell receptor beta chains were read from a single sample in a study of blood T cell repertoires in COVID-19. Profiling relied on immunoSEQ multiplex PCR, and the TCRdb table lists in-frame clones only, not all of them. The table includes approximately 150,000 clones, about four fifths detected once. The specimen sequenced was peripheral blood. Receptors originate from a man aged 55 to 70 with acute or convalescent COVID-19. The CDR3 runs from the conserved cysteine through the conserved F or W. A D gene is named only where the DNA matches it firmly. Clone size, where shown, is once, few, many, or a class for clones that have expanded.

CDR3 protein,CDR3 DNA,J gene,CDR3 length,V gene,clone size,D gene
CASSFTGTGATGYTF,TGTGCCAGCAGCTTCACGGGTACAGGGGCCACTGGCTACACCTTC,TRBJ1-2,15,TRBV5-4,.,TRBD1
CASSLGGANTGELFF,TGCGCCAGCAGCTTGGGCGGAGCCAACACCGGGGAGCTGTTTTTT,TRBJ2-2,15,TRBV5-1,.,.
CASSGTTGTNTEAFF,TGCGCCAGCAGCGGAACGACAGGTACGAACACTGAAGCTTTCTTT,TRBJ1-1,15,TRBV5-1,.,.
CAISLQGPKNIQYF,TGTGCCATTTCCCTCCAGGGCCCCAAAAACATTCAGTACTTC,TRBJ2-4,14,TRBV27,.,.
CASSRPGQGPYEQYF,TGTGCCAGCAGCAGACCGGGACAGGGTCCCTACGAGCAGTACTTC,TRBJ2-7,15,TRBV7-9,.,TRBD1
CASSALAGGVDTQYF,TGTGCCAGCAGCGCTCTAGCGGGGGGAGTAGATACGCAGTATTTT,TRBJ2-3,15,TRBV7-3,.,TRBD2
CASSPLRQGADYTF,TGTGCCAGCAGTCCCCTCCGACAGGGGGCTGACTACACCTTC,TRBJ1-2,14,TRBV2,.,TRBD1
CASSYSVGGRAEAFF,TGTGCCAGCAGTTACTCGGTGGGGGGTAGGGCTGAAGCTTTCTTT,TRBJ1-1,15,TRBV6-2/TRBV6-3,.,.
CASGAREGGGYEQYF,TGTGCCTCTGGAGCGCGGGAGGGAGGGGGCTACGAGCAGTACTTC,TRBJ2-7,15,TRBV30,.,TRBD2
CASSLKMVDRPTGELFF,TGTGCCAGCAGTTTAAAAATGGTGGACAGGCCCACCGGGGAGCTGTTTTTT,TRBJ2-2,17,TRBV27,.,TRBD1
CASSKEDGTGVEIYGYTF,TGTGCCAGCAGCAAAGAAGATGGGACAGGAGTAGAGATCTATGGCTACACCTTC,TRBJ1-2,18,TRBV21-1,.,.
CSASNQGASNTEAFF,TGCAGTGCTAGTAACCAGGGGGCGTCGAACACTGAAGCTTTCTTT,TRBJ1-1,15,TRBV20-1,.,TRBD1
CASSQDRGLWGYTF,TGCGCCAGCAGCCAAGACAGGGGGCTGTGGGGCTACACCTTC,TRBJ1-2,14,TRBV4-1,.,TRBD1
CASSEEGRSPYGYTF,TGTGCCAGCAGCGAAGAAGGCAGGTCACCCTATGGCTACACCTTC,TRBJ1-2,15,TRBV9,.,.
CASSQPGRGSSQYF,TGCGCCAGCAGCCAACCAGGACGGGGGTCCTCGCAGTATTTT,TRBJ2-3,14,TRBV4-1,once,.
CASSVVSGGNTIYF,TGTGCCAGCAGCGTAGTCTCAGGTGGAAACACCATATATTTT,TRBJ1-3,14,TRBV9,.,.
CASSLGSSATGELFF,TGTGCCAGCAGCCTGGGGAGTAGTGCCACCGGGGAGCTGTTTTTT,TRBJ2-2,15,TRBV11-2,.,.
CASTLGQGYSPLHF,TGTGCCAGCACCCTGGGACAGGGCTATTCACCCCTCCACTTT,TRBJ1-6,14,TRBV6-5,.,TRBD1
CSVEQANYGYTF,TGCAGCGTTGAACAGGCTAACTATGGCTACACCTTC,TRBJ1-2,12,TRBV29-1,few,.
CASSQASDRARDGYTF,TGTGCCAGCAGCCAAGCCTCGGACAGGGCCCGTGATGGCTACACCTTC,TRBJ1-2,16,TRBV14,.,TRBD1
CASSFDTRGSYNSPLHF,TGTGCCAGCAGCTTCGACACCAGGGGCTCCTATAATTCACCCCTCCACTTT,TRBJ1-6,17,TRBV5-6,.,.
CASSLVVAGGANTGELFF,TGTGCCAGCAGCTTAGTAGTAGCGGGAGGCGCGAACACCGGGGAGCTGTTTTTT,TRBJ2-2,18,TRBV7-8,.,TRBD2
CASRPRDRGNTIYF,TGTGCCAGCAGACCCAGGGACAGAGGAAACACCATATATTTT,TRBJ1-3,14,TRBV6-5,.,TRBD1
CASSLKAGNTIYF,TGTGCCAGCAGCCTGAAAGCCGGAAACACCATATATTTT,TRBJ1-3,13,TRBV6-6,.,.
CASSQVGTGKDEQYF,TGTGCCAGCAGCCAAGTCGGTACAGGCAAAGACGAGCAGTACTTC,TRBJ2-7,15,TRBV4-2,.,.
CASSEAGGGPLYEQYF,TGTGCCAGCAGTGAAGCCGGGGGGGGACCCCTCTACGAGCAGTACTTC,TRBJ2-7,16,TRBV2,.,TRBD2
CASSLRGGRYGTEAFF,TGTGCCAGCAGCCTGCGGGGAGGGCGGTATGGAACTGAAGCTTTCTTT,TRBJ1-1,16,TRBV3-1/TRBV3-2,once,.
CASSYEGTSGNTQYF,TGTGCCAGCAGTTATGAAGGGACTAGCGGGAATACGCAGTATTTT,TRBJ2-3,15,TRBV6-6,.,TRBD2
CASSYLGGGTDTQYF,TGTGCCAGCAGTTACCTTGGCGGCGGGACAGATACGCAGTATTTT,TRBJ2-3,15,TRBV6-5,.,.
CASSITARGVGQPQHF,TGTGCCAGTAGTATAACGGCCAGGGGAGTGGGTCAGCCCCAGCATTTT,TRBJ1-5,16,TRBV19,.,.
CASSRGWETQYF,TGTGCCAGCAGCCGGGGGTGGGAGACCCAGTACTTC,TRBJ2-5,12,TRBV7-2,.,.
CASSLAGNTGELFF,TGTGCCAGCAGCCTAGCGGGTAACACCGGGGAGCTGTTTTTT,TRBJ2-2,14,TRBV6-2/TRBV6-3,.,TRBD2
CASSQDRDANYGYTF,TGTGCCAGCAGCCAAGACAGGGACGCTAACTATGGCTACACCTTC,TRBJ1-2,15,TRBV5-6,once,TRBD1
CASNGDSSYEQYF,TGCGCCAGCAACGGGGACAGCTCCTACGAGCAGTACTTC,TRBJ2-7,13,TRBV5-1,.,TRBD1
CASSQLPGTTSTQSGANVLTF,TGTGCCAGCAGCCAGCTTCCGGGGACTACGTCAACCCAGTCTGGGGCCAACGTCCTGACTTTC,TRBJ2-6,21,TRBV14,.,TRBD2
CASSQATGRGEGNQPQHF,TGCGCCAGCAGTCAAGCCACCGGCAGGGGAGAGGGCAATCAGCCCCAGCATTTT,TRBJ1-5,18,TRBV23-1,.,.
CASSPDGIYGNTIYF,TGCGCCAGCAGCCCGGACGGGATTTATGGAAACACCATATATTTT,TRBJ1-3,15,TRBV5-1,.,.
CASKILAGGTGELFF,TGTGCCAGCAAAATACTAGCGGGAGGGACCGGGGAGCTGTTTTTT,TRBJ2-2,15,TRBV2,.,TRBD2
CASSLSVYSNQPQHF,TGTGCCAGCAGTTTATCTGTTTATAGCAATCAGCCCCAGCATTTT,TRBJ1-5,15,TRBV27,once,.
CASSGPAETLNTEAFF,TGTGCCAGCTCTGGGCCAGCAGAGACCTTGAACACTGAAGCTTTCTTT,TRBJ1-1,16,TRBV19,.,.
CASGLHGQMNTEAFF,TGTGCTAGTGGTTTGCATGGACAGATGAACACTGAAGCTTTCTTT,TRBJ1-1,15,TRBV12-5,.,.
CAWSRGAGWETQYF,TGTGCCTGGAGCCGGGGGGCGGGATGGGAGACCCAGTACTTC,TRBJ2-5,14,TRBV30,.,.
CASSMSPGSTDTQYF,TGTGCCAGTAGTATGTCCCCCGGGAGCACAGATACGCAGTATTTT,TRBJ2-3,15,TRBV19,.,.
CASNRLPLAGGTDTQYF,TGCGCCAGCAACCGGCTTCCGCTAGCGGGGGGCACAGATACGCAGTATTTT,TRBJ2-3,17,TRBV5-1,.,TRBD2
CASSTPGYPQAFF,TGTGCCAGCAGCACCCCAGGGTACCCACAAGCTTTCTTT,TRBJ1-1,13,TRBV7-9,.,.